This entry concerns a single T cell receptor beta chain. Resolution of symptoms, clearance, or two negative PCRs was present in recovered Cohort 3 donors. This entry belongs to a study of blood T cell repertoires in COVID-19. Study-level information: Nucleic acid was either cDNA or gDNA, and it came from T cells, B-cell-depleted T cells, or PBMCs.

The table came from immunoSEQ multiplex PCR; TCRdb's copy has only in-frame clones and leaves some out. Here the sample spans approximately 160,000 clones, 80% to 85% being singletons. Sequencing was done on a sample of PBMCs or T cells enriched from blood (not recorded which). The receptor was derived from a woman aged 45-60 years who had recovered from COVID-19.

Here the CDR3 DNA reads TGTGCCATCAGTGAGACGGAACAGGGGCCAGATGGCTACACCTTC. Translated, it gives CAISETEQGPDGYTF. J is TRBJ1-2 and V is TRBV10-3; 7 bases fit TRBD1. The CDR3 has 15 residues. Germline lookup yields CDR1 ENHRY and CDR2 SYGVKD. After removal of 2 bases from V and 6 bases from J, the junction contained 9 bases not matched to a gene.